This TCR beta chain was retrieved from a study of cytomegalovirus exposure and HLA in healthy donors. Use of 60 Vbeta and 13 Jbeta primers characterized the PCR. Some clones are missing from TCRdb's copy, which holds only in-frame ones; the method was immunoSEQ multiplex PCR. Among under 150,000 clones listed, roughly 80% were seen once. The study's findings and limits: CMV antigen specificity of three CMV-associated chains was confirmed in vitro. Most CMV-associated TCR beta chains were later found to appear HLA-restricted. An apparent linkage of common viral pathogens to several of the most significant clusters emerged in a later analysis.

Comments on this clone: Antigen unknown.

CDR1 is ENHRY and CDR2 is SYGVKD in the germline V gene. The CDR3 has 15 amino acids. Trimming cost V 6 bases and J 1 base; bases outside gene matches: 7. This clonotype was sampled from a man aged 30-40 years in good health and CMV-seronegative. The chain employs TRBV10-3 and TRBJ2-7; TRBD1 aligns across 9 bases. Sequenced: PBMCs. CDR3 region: CAISPGQGTSYEQYF. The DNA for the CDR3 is TGTGCCATCAGCCCGGGACAGGGAACATCCTACGAGCAGTACTTC.